This is a list of T cell receptor beta chains from one sample in a study of naive and memory T cell subsets. One entry per CDR3 protein, called by TCRdb with MiXCR from the 5' RACE reads. The sample records about 62,000 distinct CDR3 sequences, more than 6% being singletons. The receptors shown here come from a female donor in good health. Each CDR3 is given with its conserved first and last residue. Fields, in order: J gene, D gene, clone size, V gene, CDR3 DNA, CDR3 protein. D genes are given only for firm matches. The size of a clone is reported for some rows only, either as once, few or many, or as a class for expanded clones.

>TRBJ1-1|NA|many|TRBV3-1
TGTGCCAGCAGCCAAGGGACAGTCACTGAAGCTTTCTTT
CASSQGTVTEAFF
>TRBJ1-1|NA|NA|TRBV6-5
TGTGCCAGCAGTATCATAGGCCCAGGGAATAATGAAGCTTTCTTT
CASSIIGPGNNEAFF
>TRBJ1-2|NA|many|TRBV11-2
TGTGCCAGCAGCCCCCGACTCGGCTACACCTTC
CASSPRLGYTF
>TRBJ1-2|NA|many|TRBV20-1
TGCAGTGGAGGACAGTACTATGGCTACACCTTC
CSGGQYYGYTF
>TRBJ1-5|TRBD1|many|TRBV18
TGTGCCAGCTCACCGACCCTCGAGGGGGCTGGCAATCAGCCCCAGCATTTT
CASSPTLEGAGNQPQHF
>TRBJ1-5|NA|many|TRBV2
TGTGCCAGCAGTGCACAGGACGATCAGCCCCAGCATTTT
CASSAQDDQPQHF
>TRBJ1-2|NA|many|TRBV11-1
TGTGCCAGCAGCTTAGCGCTCGATGGAGCTAACTATGGCTACACCTTC
CASSLALDGANYGYTF
>TRBJ2-2|TRBD1|NA|TRBV30
TGTGCCTGGAGGGACAGGGATCGGTGGGACACCGGGGAGCTGTTTTTT
CAWRDRDRWDTGELFF
>TRBJ2-7|TRBD1|many|TRBV12-3/TRBV12-4
TGTGCCAGCAGGGACAGGGGGGGCTACGAGCAGTACTTC
CASRDRGGYEQYF
>TRBJ1-3|NA|many|TRBV28
TGTGCCAGCAGCTGGGGAACCAACTCGGGAAACACCATATATTTT
CASSWGTNSGNTIYF
>TRBJ2-5|NA|few|TRBV10-3
TGTGCCATCAGTGATCCTAGGGAGAGCCAAGAGACCCAGTACTTC
CAISDPRESQETQYF
>TRBJ2-6|TRBD1|NA|TRBV28
TGTGCCAGCAACAGTCTCGGGACAGACTCTGGGGCCAACGTCCTGACTTTC
CASNSLGTDSGANVLTF
>TRBJ2-2|TRBD1|NA|TRBV5-4
TGTGCCAGCAGCCGACAAGGGACAGGGACCGGGGAGCTGTTTTTT
CASSRQGTGTGELFF
>TRBJ2-1|NA|NA|TRBV18
TGTGCCAGCTCACCACGGGACCCGGACGGATACAATGAGCAGTTCTTC
CASSPRDPDGYNEQFF
>TRBJ2-3|NA|NA|TRBV11-2
TGTGCCAGCAGATTTCCTAGCACAGATACGCAGTATTTT
CASRFPSTDTQYF
>TRBJ1-5|NA|few|TRBV28
TGTGCCAGCAGTTCGTCGGGAGGGGCCCTGAGGCAGCCCCAGAATTTT
CASSSSGGALRQPQNF
>TRBJ2-7|TRBD1|many|TRBV12-3/TRBV12-4
TGTGCCAGCACCAGACAGGGGGTGGACTACGAGCAGTACTTC
CASTRQGVDYEQYF
>TRBJ1-1|NA|few|TRBV6-5
TGTGCCAGCAGTTCCTCGTGGGATACTTACACTGAAGCTTTCTTT
CASSSSWDTYTEAFF
>TRBJ1-1|NA|many|TRBV6-5
TGTGCCAGCAGTTACCAGAGCAGAATGAACACTGAAGCTTTCTTT
CASSYQSRMNTEAFF
>TRBJ1-1|NA|NA|TRBV12-3/TRBV12-4
TGTGCCAGCAGTCCCGAGGATCGGGGGGCGGACACTGAAGCTTTCTTT
CASSPEDRGADTEAFF
>TRBJ1-1|TRBD1|many|TRBV30
TGTGCCTGGAGACCCTCAGGGGGGAACACTGAAGCTTTCTTT
CAWRPSGGNTEAFF
>TRBJ1-6|NA|many|TRBV14
TGTGCCAGCAGCCACCTGACAGCTATCTCCTATAATTCACCCCTCCACTTT
CASSHLTAISYNSPLHF
>TRBJ1-5|NA|few|TRBV2
TGTGCCAGCAGCGGTGATGGACATCAGCCCCAGCATTTT
CASSGDGHQPQHF
>TRBJ2-2|NA|few|TRBV9
TGTGCCAGCAGCGCAGAGAACACCGGGGAGCTGTTTTTT
CASSAENTGELFF
>TRBJ2-1|NA|NA|TRBV2
TGTGCCAGCAGGGACACCTTGTCGGATGAGCAGTTCTTC
CASRDTLSDEQFF
>TRBJ1-1|NA|medium-sized|TRBV10-2
TGCGCCAGCAGTGTTGACGGAATGAACACTGAAGCTTTCTTT
CASSVDGMNTEAFF
>TRBJ2-3|NA|NA|TRBV6-5
TGTGCCAGCAGTTACGACGCGGGCCGGACCCCAATGGATACGCAGTATTTT
CASSYDAGRTPMDTQYF
>TRBJ1-4|TRBD1|many|TRBV28
TGTGCCAGCAGTTCTCCAGGGACAGTGGGGGAAAAACTGTTTTTT
CASSSPGTVGEKLFF
>TRBJ2-3|NA|NA|TRBV7-9
TGTGCCAGCAGCTTTGTAGGGACCACTTACCTCGCCACAGATACGCAGTATTTT
CASSFVGTTYLATDTQYF
>TRBJ2-2|NA|few|TRBV28
TGTGCCAGCAGGAGGACCTCTCCCGGGGAGCTGTTTTTT
CASRRTSPGELFF
>TRBJ2-1|NA|few|TRBV27
TGTGCCAGCAGCTCCTATCTAGGAAATGAGCAGTTCTTC
CASSSYLGNEQFF
>TRBJ2-1|TRBD2|NA|TRBV4-1
TGCGCCAGCAGCCCCAAGCGGGATACAAACAATGAGCAGTTCTTC
CASSPKRDTNNEQFF
>TRBJ1-5|TRBD1|many|TRBV29-1
TGCAGCGTTGTTTTACGGGACAGGGATAATCAGCCCCAGCATTTT
CSVVLRDRDNQPQHF
>TRBJ1-1|NA|NA|TRBV15
TGTGCCACCAGCAGAGATCAGGGGAGAATCACTGAAGCTTTCTTT
CATSRDQGRITEAFF